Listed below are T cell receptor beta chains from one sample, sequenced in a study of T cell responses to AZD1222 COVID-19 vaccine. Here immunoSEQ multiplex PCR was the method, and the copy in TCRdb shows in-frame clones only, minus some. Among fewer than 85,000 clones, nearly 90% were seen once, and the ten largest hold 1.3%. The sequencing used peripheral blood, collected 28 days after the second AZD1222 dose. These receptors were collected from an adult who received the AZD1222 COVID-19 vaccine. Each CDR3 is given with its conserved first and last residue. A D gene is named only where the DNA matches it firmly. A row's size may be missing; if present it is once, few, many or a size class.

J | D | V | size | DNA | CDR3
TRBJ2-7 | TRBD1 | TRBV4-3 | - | TGCGCCAGCAGCCAAGAAAGGGGGACAGGGGGCAGGGAGCAGTACTTC | CASSQERGTGGREQYF
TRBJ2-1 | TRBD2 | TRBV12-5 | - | TGTGCTAGTGGTTTGGTACTTTTAGCGGGACCATCCTACAATGAGCAGTTCTTC | CASGLVLLAGPSYNEQFF
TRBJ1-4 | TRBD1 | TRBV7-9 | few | TGTGCCAGCAGCCGAGGACAGGGCAACGAAAAACTGTTTTTT | CASSRGQGNEKLFF
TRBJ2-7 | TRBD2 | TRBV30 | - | TGTGCCTGGAGTGATCTAGCGGGAGGGAAGGACGAGCAGTACTTC | CAWSDLAGGKDEQYF
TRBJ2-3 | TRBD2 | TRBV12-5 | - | TGTGCTAGTGGGGCGACTAGCGGGGGAAGCACAGATACGCAGTATTTT | CASGATSGGSTDTQYF
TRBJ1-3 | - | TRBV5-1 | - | TGCGCCAGCAGCCCTAAGGTAGTAGGGGCGACCTCTGGAAACACCATATATTTT | CASSPKVVGATSGNTIYF
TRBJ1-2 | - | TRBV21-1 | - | TGTGCCAGCAGGGGCCAGAAGGGAACGGGCTATGGCTACACCTTC | CASRGQKGTGYGYTF
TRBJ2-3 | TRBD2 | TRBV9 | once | TGTGCCCGCAGCAGTCGGGGGGCGGGAGGGCTCACAGATACGCAGTATTTT | CARSSRGAGGLTDTQYF
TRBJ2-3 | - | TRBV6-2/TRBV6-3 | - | TGTGCCAGCAGTTACTCAGGGGTGGATACGCAGTATTTT | CASSYSGVDTQYF
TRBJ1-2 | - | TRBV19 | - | TGTGCCAGTAGTAGCTCCGGGGCTCTTACTAACTATGGCTACACCTTC | CASSSSGALTNYGYTF
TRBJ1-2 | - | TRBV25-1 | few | TGTGCCAGCAGAAGAGGGGTGGACTATGGCTACACCTTC | CASRRGVDYGYTF
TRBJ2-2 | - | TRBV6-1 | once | TGTGCCAGCAGTGAAATGGGGGAGCTGTTTTTT | CASSEMGELFF
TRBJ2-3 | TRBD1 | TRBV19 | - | TGTGCCAGTACCCAGGGGGTGGACAGTAGCACAGATACGCAGTATTTT | CASTQGVDSSTDTQYF
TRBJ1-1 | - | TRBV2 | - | TGTGCCACCAAGACAGAGAACACTGAAGCTTTCTTT | CATKTENTEAFF
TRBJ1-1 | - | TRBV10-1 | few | TGCGCCAGCAGTGAGAGGGTCGGCAGGGTAAGCACTGAAGCTTTCTTT | CASSERVGRVSTEAFF
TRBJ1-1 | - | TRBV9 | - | TGTGCCAGCAGCCGGAGGGGGGTAGGGACTGAAGCTTTCTTT | CASSRRGVGTEAFF
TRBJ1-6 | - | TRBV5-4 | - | TGTGCCAGCAGCCGTGGGCTGGAGATCAATTCACCCCTCCACTTT | CASSRGLEINSPLHF
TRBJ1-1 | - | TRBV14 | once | TGTGCCAGCAGCCGGGTGACGGACACTGAAGCTTTCTTT | CASSRVTDTEAFF
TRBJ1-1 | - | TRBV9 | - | TGTGCCAGCAGCGTAGGGCAGGACACTGAAGCTTTCTTT | CASSVGQDTEAFF
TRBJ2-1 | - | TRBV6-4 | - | TGTGCCAGCAGTGACGAAACGGGCTCCAGCAATGAGCAGTTCTTC | CASSDETGSSNEQFF
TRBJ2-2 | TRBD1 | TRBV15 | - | TGTGCCACCAGCAGGCGGGACAGGGGTTTCGGGGAGCTGTTTTTT | CATSRRDRGFGELFF
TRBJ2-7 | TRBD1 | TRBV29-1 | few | TGCAGCGTTACACAGGGGGTGCACGAGCAGTACTTC | CSVTQGVHEQYF
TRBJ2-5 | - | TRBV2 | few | TGTGCCAGCAGTTTTGGAAGTGGCGGGGAGACCCAGTACTTC | CASSFGSGGETQYF
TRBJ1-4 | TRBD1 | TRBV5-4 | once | TGTGCCAGCAGCTTGGCGGGACAGGGGTACGAACTGTTTTTT | CASSLAGQGYELFF
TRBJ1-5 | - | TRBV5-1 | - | TGCGCCAGCAGACTGGGCGATAGCAATCAGCCCCAGCATTTT | CASRLGDSNQPQHF
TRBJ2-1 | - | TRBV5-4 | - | TGTGCCAGCAGCTTGGCAGGGGGGGGGACCCCCAGTTTAGTGCAGTTCTTC | CASSLAGGGTPSLVQFF
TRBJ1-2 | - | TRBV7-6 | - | TGTGCCAGCAGCTTAGGCTCCCGGGTAGATAACTATGGCTACACCTTC | CASSLGSRVDNYGYTF
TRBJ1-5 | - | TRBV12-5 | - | TGTGCTAGTGGTCAACGTTTAGCGCAGCCCCAGCATTTT | CASGQRLAQPQHF
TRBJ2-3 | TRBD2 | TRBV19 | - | TGTGCCAGTAGTATGGGGCTAGCGGAGACAGATACGCAGTATTTT | CASSMGLAETDTQYF
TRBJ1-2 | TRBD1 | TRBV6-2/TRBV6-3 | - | TGTGCCAGCAGCCCGGGGGGGACAGGGTACTATGGCTACACCTTC | CASSPGGTGYYGYTF
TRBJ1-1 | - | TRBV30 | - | TGTGCCTGGAATACTTACACTGAAGCTTTCTTT | CAWNTYTEAFF